Shown below are 24 T cell receptor beta chains from a single sample sequenced in a study of blood T cell repertoires in COVID-19. The table came from immunoSEQ multiplex PCR; TCRdb's copy has only in-frame clones and leaves some out. Among about 320,000 clones listed, roughly 86% were seen once. What was sequenced was peripheral blood. The receptor set was obtained from a woman aged 45-59 years with acute or convalescent COVID-19.

This chain connects TRBV4-1 to TRBJ1-5; no firm D call. Trimming took off 4 bases at V and 4 bases at J, with 14 bases between the two ends. This CDR3 has 15 residues. Germline lookup yields CDR1 MGHRA and CDR2 YSYEKL. CDR3 sequence reads: CASSPQAQQNQPQHF. The CDR3 coding sequence is TGCGCCAGCAGCCCCCAGGCACAGCAAAATCAGCCCCAGCATTTT.

This clone has more than one count but fewer than ten. This rearrangement joins TRBV29-1 to TRBJ2-3; TRBD2 agrees at 9 bases. Trimming took 2 bases from V and 3 from J; bases not matched to a gene: 9. This CDR3 is built from 16 residues. In germline, CDR1 is SQVTM, CDR2 ANQGSEA. The CDR3 DNA follows: TGCAGCGTTGAATGGGCTAGCGGGACGGGTACAGATACGCAGTATTTT. The encoded protein is CSVEWASGTGTDTQYF.

The chain uses TRBV28 and TRBJ1-6; possible D gene TRBD1, 6 bases. The CDR3 is made up of 13 amino acids. Germline V gene lookup returns CDR1 MDHEN and CDR2 SYDVKM. The V end was cut by 6 bases, the J end by 5 bases, with 8 bases between. CDR3 nucleotides: TGTGCCAGCAGCAGGGGACATAATTCACCCCTCCACTTT. Translation: CASSRGHNSPLHF.

The chain combines TRBV2 with TRBJ2-1; D gene uncertain. Germline V gene sequence: CDR1 SNHLY, CDR2 FYNNEI. The CDR3 sequence is 12 residues long. V dropped 4 bases and J dropped 12 bases, with 13 bases sitting between them. DNA of the CDR3: TGTGCCAGCAGTGGCGACTCCCTTACGCAGTTCTTC. Its translation is CASSGDSLTQFF.

The J gene is TRBJ2-1, the V gene TRBV7-3; TRBD2 agrees at 10 bases. V trimming: 2 bases; J trimming: 1 base; junction bases outside the gene matches: 14. Germline V gives CDR1 SGHTA, CDR2 FQGTGA. CDR3 size: 20 residues. For the CDR3, the DNA is TGTGCCAGCAGCTTATTTCTAGCGGGAGTTTTTGAAGGATCCTACAATGAGCAGTTCTTC. Amino acid sequence: CASSLFLAGVFEGSYNEQFF.

V and J are TRBV4-2 and TRBJ1-5, with a possible D match to TRBD1 (5 bases). The CDR3 spans 15 residues. Germline loops: CDR1 LGHNA, CDR2 YNFKEQ. Trimming removed 1 base at V and 6 bases at J, with 13 bases between. The DNA of the CDR3 is TGTGCCAGCAGCCAAGTGGGGGGGACGCGTCAGCCCCAGCATTTT. This gives the protein CASSQVGGTRQPQHF.

The chain recombines TRBV5-1 with TRBJ2-7, with D possibly being TRBD2 (5 bases). The germline gives CDR1 SGHRS, CDR2 YFSETQ. V shed 2 bases and J shed 5 bases, with 11 bases lying between them. The CDR3 covers 13 residues. CDR3 nucleotides: TGCGCCAGCAGCTTTGAGGGTAGGGACGAGCAGTACTTC. Amino acid sequence: CASSFEGRDEQYF.

In its sample, this clone was seen once. This sequence joins TRBV6-6 and TRBJ1-4; 8 nucleotides align to TRBD1. Germline trimming cut 5 bases from V and 4 bases from J; bases unmatched to any gene: 9. Germline V gene lookup returns CDR1 MNHNY and CDR2 SVGAGI (reference sequence). The CDR3 runs to 16 residues. CDR3 nucleotide sequence: TGTGCCAGCAGTCCCCGGGCCACAGGGGGTAATGAAAAACTGTTTTTT. Protein: CASSPRATGGNEKLFF.

V gene TRBV2 combines with J gene TRBJ2-1; 8 bases map to TRBD2. CDR3 size: 16 residues. Unmatched junction bases numbered 8, after V lost 3 bases and J lost 4 bases. Germline V gives CDR1 SNHLY, CDR2 FYNNEI. CDR3 amino acids: CASSERAGAAYNEQFF. DNA of the CDR3: TGTGCCAGCAGTGAGCGAGCGGGAGCCGCATACAATGAGCAGTTCTTC. Based on the CDR3 plus reference TRBV2 and TRBJ2-1, the full variable domain is EPEVTQTPSHQVTQMGQEVILRCVPISNHLYFYWYRQILGQKVEFLVSFYNNEISEKSEIFDDQFSVERPDGSNFTLKIRSTKLEDSAMYFCASSERAGAAYNEQFFGPGTRLTVL.

The rearrangement uses TRBV9 and TRBJ1-4, with a tentative D call TRBD1 (5 bases). The CDR3 contains 15 residues. The germline gives CDR1 SGDLS, CDR2 YYNGEE. V dropped 3 bases and J dropped 0 bases, with 9 bases sitting between them. The CDR3 coding sequence is TGTGCCAGCAGCGGCCTCAGGGCAACTAATGAAAAACTGTTTTTT. It yields the protein CASSGLRATNEKLFF.

This clone was detected a few times. This rearrangement joins TRBV5-4 to TRBJ1-1; 10 nucleotides align to TRBD1. The V gene end was trimmed by 4 bases and the J gene end by 6 bases; junction bases not matched to a gene: 3. CDR1 and CDR2 (germline): SGHNT, YYREEE (reference sequence). CDR3 length equals 13 residues. Here the CDR3 DNA reads TGTGCCAGCAGCCTTGGACAGGGGGCTGAAGCTTTCTTT. It translates to CASSLGQGAEAFF.

This clone was detected many times. The chain carries TRBV7-2 and TRBJ1-2; tentatively, D is TRBD1 (5 bases). Germline V gives CDR1 SGHTA, CDR2 FQGNSA. The germline V and J ends were trimmed by 1 base and 0 bases, with 9 bases remaining between them. CDR3 length equals 15 residues. The CDR3 nucleotides are TGTGCCAGCAGCTTAGACGGGGGATCTAACTATGGCTACACCTTC. Amino acid sequence: CASSLDGGSNYGYTF.

The gene calls are TRBV27 and TRBJ2-3, with D possibly matching TRBD2 (6 bases). The CDR3 sequence is 16 residues long. The germline V gene has CDR1 MNHEY and CDR2 SMNVEV (reference sequence). Trimming took off 0 bases at V and 2 bases at J, with 12 bases between the two ends. CDR3 amino acids: CASSLSGGTPTDTQYF. The CDR3 DNA is TGTGCCAGCAGTTTATCAGGCGGGACGCCCACAGATACGCAGTATTTT.

The CDR3 protein is CASSWTSGRLDEQYF. CDR3 nucleotides: TGTGCCAGCAGCTGGACTAGCGGGAGGCTCGACGAGCAGTACTTC. The chain combines TRBV7-2 with TRBJ2-7, with 14 bases matching TRBD2. CDR3 length: 15 amino acids. The J segment lost 5 bases and the V segment lost 4 bases, leaving 4 bases of the junction unmatched. CDR1 and CDR2 (germline): SGHTA, FQGNSA.

The chain is built from TRBV2 and TRBJ1-6, with D possibly being TRBD1 (6 bases). This CDR3 has 15 amino acids. V gave up 1 base and J gave up 9 bases, with 13 bases separating them. CDR1 and CDR2 (germline): SNHLY, FYNNEI. The CDR3 sequence is CASSEGQGLASPLHF. For the CDR3, the DNA is TGTGCCAGCAGTGAAGGGCAGGGGTTGGCTTCACCCCTCCACTTT.

The CDR3 bases are TGTGCCAGCAGCTCAAGGACAGGGGCGAACACCGGGGAGCTGTTTTTT. Its protein product is CASSSRTGANTGELFF. The V gene is TRBV7-2, the J gene TRBJ2-2; 9 bases are a match to TRBD1. The CDR3 sequence is 16 residues long. Germline CDR1 and CDR2: SGHTA and FQGNSA. V lost 4 bases, J lost 0 bases, and 3 bases stayed unmatched. Supplemented by reference TRBV7-2 and TRBJ2-2, the full variable domain reads GAGVSQSPSNKVTEKGKDVELRCDPISGHTALYWYRQSLGQGLEFLIYFQGNSAPDKSGLPSDRFSAERTGGSVSTLTIQRTQQEDSAVYLCASSSRTGANTGELFFGEGSRLTVL.

The gene calls are TRBV27 and TRBJ2-3, with 10 bases that match TRBD2. With V trimmed by 2 bases and J by 0 bases, 2 bases remained unmatched. CDR1 and CDR2 (germline): MNHEY, SMNVEV (reference sequence). The CDR3 covers 16 residues. For the CDR3, the DNA is TGTGCCAGCAGTTTAACTAGCGGGACTAGCACAGATACGCAGTATTTT. Translating it yields CASSLTSGTSTDTQYF.

The V and J genes are TRBV6-1 and TRBJ2-1; 7 bases are shared with TRBD1. V shed 3 bases, J shed 5 bases, and the junction held 7 bases outside the gene matches. Germline V gene lookup returns CDR1 MNHNS and CDR2 SASEGT. The CDR3 runs to 15 residues. CDR3 residues: CASSEAGGSDNEQFF. CDR3 in DNA: TGTGCCAGCAGTGAGGCAGGGGGTTCGGACAATGAGCAGTTCTTC.

This chain connects TRBV10-3 to TRBJ1-6, with 9 bases identical to TRBD1. The CDR3 has 15 amino acids. The V gene end was trimmed by 11 bases and the J gene end by 9 bases; junction bases not matched to a gene: 14. The germline V gene has CDR1 ENHRY and CDR2 SYGVKD. In DNA form, the CDR3 reads TGTGCCCCCATCCTGGGACAGGGATTGCGTTCACCCCTCCACTTT. Translation: CAPILGQGLRSPLHF.

This sequence joins TRBV5-4 and TRBJ2-7; TRBD1 aligns across 8 bases. CDR1 SGHNT and CDR2 YYREEE come from the germline V gene (reference sequence). The ends lost 0 bases at V and 7 bases at J; junction bases unmatched: 6. The CDR3 is made up of 14 amino acids. Here the CDR3 DNA reads TGTGCCAGCAGCTTGGCAGGGGGCTCTGAAGAGCAGTACTTC. Residues: CASSLAGGSEEQYF.

V is TRBV29-1 and J is TRBJ2-6; D not certain. This CDR3 contains 15 residues. Per the germline V gene, CDR1 is SQVTM and CDR2 is ANQGSEA. Trimming removed 5 bases from V and 1 base from J, with 12 bases in between. CDR3 residues: CSVIPFGSGANVLTF. DNA for the CDR3: TGCAGCGTTATCCCCTTCGGGTCTGGGGCCAACGTCCTGACTTTC.

This chain joins TRBV7-2 and TRBJ2-2; 7 bases are a match to TRBD2. V was pared by 0 bases and J by 1 base, with 5 bases of the junction left unmatched. The germline CDR1 and CDR2 sequences are SGHTA and FQGNSA. This CDR3 is built from 17 residues. The CDR3 sequence is CASSLAGLAVNTGELFF. The CDR3 DNA is TGTGCCAGCAGCTTAGCCGGCCTAGCGGTGAACACCGGGGAGCTGTTTTTT.

This clone was counted once. The sample carries other DNA sequences with the same CDR3. This chain uses TRBV9 with TRBJ2-7; 8 positions match TRBD1. Trimming removed 2 bases from V and 0 bases from J; junction bases left unmatched: 1. Germline assignment: CDR1 SGDLS and CDR2 YYNGEE. The CDR3 is 14 residues long. The CDR3 is CASSVTGASYEQYF. The CDR3 DNA reads TGTGCCAGCAGCGTGACAGGGGCCTCCTACGAGCAGTACTTC.

The chain couples TRBV5-6 to TRBJ2-7; 11 nucleotides line up with TRBD1. The germline V gene has CDR1 SGHDT and CDR2 YYEEEE. The CDR3 has 14 amino acids. Trimming took 4 bases from V and 4 from J; bases not matched to a gene: 4. DNA of the CDR3: TGTGCCAGCAGCAGTTGGGACAGGGGGTACGAGCAGTACTTC. This gives the protein CASSSWDRGYEQYF. The whole variable domain, remainder taken from reference TRBV5-6 and TRBJ2-7, is DAGVTQSPTHLIKTRGQQVTLRCSPKSGHDTVSWYQQALGQGPQFIFQYYEEEERQRGNFPDRFSGHQFPNYSSELNVNALLLGDSALYLCASSSWDRGYEQYFGPGTRLTVT.